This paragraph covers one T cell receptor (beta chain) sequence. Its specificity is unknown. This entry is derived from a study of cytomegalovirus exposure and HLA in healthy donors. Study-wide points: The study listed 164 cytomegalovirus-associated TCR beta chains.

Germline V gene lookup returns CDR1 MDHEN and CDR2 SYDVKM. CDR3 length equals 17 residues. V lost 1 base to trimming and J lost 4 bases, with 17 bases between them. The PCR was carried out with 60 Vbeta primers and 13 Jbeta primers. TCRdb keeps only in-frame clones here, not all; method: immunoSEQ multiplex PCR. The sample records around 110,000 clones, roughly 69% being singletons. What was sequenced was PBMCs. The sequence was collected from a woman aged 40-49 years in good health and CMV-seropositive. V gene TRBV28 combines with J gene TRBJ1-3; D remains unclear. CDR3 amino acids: CASSLYPEGKAGNTIYF. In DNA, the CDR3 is TGTGCCAGCAGTTTATACCCGGAGGGTAAGGCAGGAAACACCATATATTTT.